This TCR beta chain was retrieved from a study of control samples from healthy donors and cancer patients. Sequenced by immunoSEQ multiplex PCR; TCRdb stores in-frame clones only, minus some. The table includes about 83,000 clones, 91% detected once. Germline V gives CDR1 SNHLY, CDR2 FYNNEI. V was clipped by 4 bases and J by 7 bases; unmatched bases: 3. This CDR3 is built from 14 residues. This chain uses TRBV2 with TRBJ1-6; the match to TRBD1 covers 8 bases. Sample: blood. The TCR originated in a man aged 45-65 years in good health. The CDR3 DNA is TGTGCCAGCAGTGGGACAGGGAGGAATTCACCCCTCCACTTT. Translating it yields CASSGTGRNSPLHF.